This TCR beta chain appears in the sequencing data of a study of patients and donors after allogeneic stem cell transplantation. This clonotype occurred a few times. TCRdb ran MiXCR on the RT-PCR reads and lists one entry per CDR3 protein. The sample lists about 34,000 distinct CDR3 sequences; around 33% were seen once. Germline V lookup: CDR1 DFQATT, CDR2 SNEGSKA (reference sequence). V shed 0 bases, J shed 1 base, and the junction held 7 bases outside the gene matches. This CDR3 is 16 amino acids long. The chain joins TRBV20-1 to TRBJ2-5; 8 bases align to TRBD2. Sequencing input: blood, either unsorted or a sorted T cell fraction (not recorded which). The clonotype was recovered from a human donor who was either an allogeneic HSCT recipient or a stem cell or donor lymphocyte infusion donor (not recorded which). It is not recorded whose cells these are; they may come from a transplant donor. The CDR3 bases are TGCAGTGCTAGAGATCCTCGCGGGAGGCTCCAAGAGACCCAGTACTTC. The encoded protein is CSARDPRGRLQETQYF.